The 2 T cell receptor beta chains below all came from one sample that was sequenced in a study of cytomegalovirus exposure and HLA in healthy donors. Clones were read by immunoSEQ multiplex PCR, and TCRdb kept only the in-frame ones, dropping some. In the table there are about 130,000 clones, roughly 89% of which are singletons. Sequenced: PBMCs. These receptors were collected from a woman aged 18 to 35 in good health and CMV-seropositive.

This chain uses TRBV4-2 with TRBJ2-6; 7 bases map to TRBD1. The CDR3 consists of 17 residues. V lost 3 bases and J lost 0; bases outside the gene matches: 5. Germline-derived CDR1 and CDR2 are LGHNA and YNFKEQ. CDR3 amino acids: CASSHWDSHSGANVLTF. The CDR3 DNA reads TGTGCCAGCAGCCATTGGGACAGCCACTCTGGGGCCAACGTCCTGACTTTC.

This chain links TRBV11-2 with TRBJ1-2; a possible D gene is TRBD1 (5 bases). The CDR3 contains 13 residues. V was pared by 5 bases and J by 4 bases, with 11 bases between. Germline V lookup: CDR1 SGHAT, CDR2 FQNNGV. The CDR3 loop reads CASSLDNPYGYTF. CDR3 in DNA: TGTGCCAGCAGCCTGGACAATCCCTATGGCTACACCTTC.